The clone carrying this TCR beta chain appeared once. These data are taken from a study of blood T cells in healthy people across ages. Through a sample-barcoded 5' primer and a J-beta primer mix, a second PCR was run for roughly 7 to 11 cycles. TCRdb reanalysed the 5' RACE reads using MiXCR and keeps one entry per CDR3 protein. The sample contains about 1.1 million distinct CDR3 sequences, 35% to 40% of which appear only once. Each sample had at least 6 million PBMCs isolated. The V end lost 8 bases, the J end lost 2 bases, and 18 bases lay between the germline ends. The germline V gene encodes CDR1 MNHEY and CDR2 SVGEGT. The CDR3 covers 16 residues.

What was sequenced was blood. This sequence originates from a man between 18 and 29 years old in good health. The rearrangement joins TRBV6-2 or TRBV6-3 to TRBJ2-2; tentative D call: TRBD2 (6 bases). The CDR3 spells CASGVDGGRNTGELFF. As DNA, the CDR3 is TGTGCCAGCGGCGTCGACGGGGGACGCAACACCGGGGAGCTGTTTTTT.